The rows below give T cell receptor beta chains drawn from one sample of a study of cytomegalovirus exposure and HLA in healthy donors. Assay used: immunoSEQ multiplex PCR; TCRdb lists only in-frame clones, some missing. The sample holds roughly 120,000 clones, 65% to 80% seen once. The material sequenced was PBMCs. The receptors originated from a woman aged 55-75 years in good health and CMV-seropositive. Each CDR3 is given with its conserved first and last residue. Each record gives: CDR3 DNA, CDR3 protein, V gene, clone size, J gene, D gene. D genes are given only for firm matches. Not all rows give a size; the values are once, few, many and, for expanded clones, a class.

cdr3_nt: TGCGCCAGCACCATAACATGGGCTAGCAGACCAGATACGCAGTATTTT
cdr3_aa: CASTITWASRPDTQYF
v_call: TRBV5-1
clone_size: .
j_call: TRBJ2-3
d_call: .

cdr3_nt: TGCGCCAGCAGCCAAGGTAGGTCAGGGCTTAACTATGGCTACACCTTC
cdr3_aa: CASSQGRSGLNYGYTF
v_call: TRBV4-3
clone_size: .
j_call: TRBJ1-2
d_call: .

cdr3_nt: TGTGCCAGCAGTTACGGCGACAGACTTACCTACGAGCAGTACTTC
cdr3_aa: CASSYGDRLTYEQYF
v_call: TRBV6-5
clone_size: .
j_call: TRBJ2-7
d_call: .

cdr3_nt: TGTGCCAGTAGCCGGGACAGGGATAATTCACCCCTCCACTTT
cdr3_aa: CASSRDRDNSPLHF
v_call: TRBV19
clone_size: few
j_call: TRBJ1-6
d_call: TRBD1

cdr3_nt: TGTGCCAGTGCCACGAAAGCGGGCTATGGCTACACCTTC
cdr3_aa: CASATKAGYGYTF
v_call: TRBV19
clone_size: once
j_call: TRBJ1-2
d_call: .

cdr3_nt: TGTGCCAGCAGGCACGGCGGGGGAGGCACTGAAGCTTTCTTT
cdr3_aa: CASRHGGGGTEAFF
v_call: TRBV25-1
clone_size: .
j_call: TRBJ1-1
d_call: .

cdr3_nt: TGTGCCAGCAAAGCGGGGGCCTCTAGCACAGATACGCAGTATTTT
cdr3_aa: CASKAGASSTDTQYF
v_call: TRBV2
clone_size: .
j_call: TRBJ2-3
d_call: TRBD2

cdr3_nt: TGTGCTAGTGGCCCGGACAGGCCTAATGAAAAACTGTTTTTT
cdr3_aa: CASGPDRPNEKLFF
v_call: TRBV12-5
clone_size: .
j_call: TRBJ1-4
d_call: TRBD1

cdr3_nt: TGTGCCAGCAGCCCCGAGACAGGGGGAGGCACTGAAGCTTTCTTT
cdr3_aa: CASSPETGGGTEAFF
v_call: TRBV7-9
clone_size: once
j_call: TRBJ1-1
d_call: TRBD1

cdr3_nt: TGTGCCAGCAGTTCCCACGGGGATACGCAGTATTTT
cdr3_aa: CASSSHGDTQYF
v_call: TRBV6-5
clone_size: .
j_call: TRBJ2-3
d_call: .

cdr3_nt: TGTGCCAGCAGCACAAGACAGGGTTACACAGATACGCAGTATTTT
cdr3_aa: CASSTRQGYTDTQYF
v_call: TRBV7-9
clone_size: once
j_call: TRBJ2-3
d_call: TRBD1

cdr3_nt: TGTGCCAGCAGTTATGGGGCAGACTATGGCTACACCTTC
cdr3_aa: CASSYGADYGYTF
v_call: TRBV6-5
clone_size: .
j_call: TRBJ1-2
d_call: .

cdr3_nt: TGTGCCAGCAGGCAGGGCCAAGAGACCCAGTACTTC
cdr3_aa: CASRQGQETQYF
v_call: TRBV7-9
clone_size: .
j_call: TRBJ2-5
d_call: .

cdr3_nt: TGCGCCAGCAGTCAAAAATGCACAGGTGGTCAGCCCCAGCATTTT
cdr3_aa: CASSQKCTGGQPQHF
v_call: TRBV23-1
clone_size: .
j_call: TRBJ1-5
d_call: .

cdr3_nt: TGTGCTAGCAGCTCCGGATGGGGGCTTGATGAGCAGTTCTTC
cdr3_aa: CASSSGWGLDEQFF
v_call: TRBV7-7
clone_size: .
j_call: TRBJ2-1
d_call: .

cdr3_nt: TGTGCCTGGAGTGTTAGTGGTTCGGAGGGAAACACCATATATTTT
cdr3_aa: CAWSVSGSEGNTIYF
v_call: TRBV30
clone_size: .
j_call: TRBJ1-3
d_call: .

cdr3_nt: TGTGCCAGCAGCCCCCGACTAGCGGGGGTGTATCAGGAGCAGTACTTC
cdr3_aa: CASSPRLAGVYQEQYF
v_call: TRBV13
clone_size: few
j_call: TRBJ2-7
d_call: TRBD2

cdr3_nt: TGTGCCAGCTCCTCTAGCGGAGGGATCGGCACTAATGAAAAACTGTTTTTT
cdr3_aa: CASSSSGGIGTNEKLFF
v_call: TRBV18
clone_size: .
j_call: TRBJ1-4
d_call: .

cdr3_nt: TGTGCCAGCAGCGCTCGACAGACCCAAACTAACTATGGCTACACCTTC
cdr3_aa: CASSARQTQTNYGYTF
v_call: TRBV7-9
clone_size: .
j_call: TRBJ1-2
d_call: .

cdr3_nt: TGTGCCAGCAGCTTTGGACAGGGCACAGATACGCAGTATTTT
cdr3_aa: CASSFGQGTDTQYF
v_call: TRBV7-9
clone_size: few
j_call: TRBJ2-3
d_call: TRBD1

cdr3_nt: TGTGCCAGCAGCCCTCGGCAGGGCATCTATGGCTACACCTTC
cdr3_aa: CASSPRQGIYGYTF
v_call: TRBV27
clone_size: .
j_call: TRBJ1-2
d_call: .

cdr3_nt: TGTGCCACCAGCAGAGATGGGTTTTCTAGCAGTATTACTGAAGCTTTCTTT
cdr3_aa: CATSRDGFSSSITEAFF
v_call: TRBV15
clone_size: once
j_call: TRBJ1-1
d_call: .

cdr3_nt: TGTGCCAGCAGTTTGGCAGGGGGCTACAATTCACCCCTCCACTTT
cdr3_aa: CASSLAGGYNSPLHF
v_call: TRBV6-1
clone_size: .
j_call: TRBJ1-6
d_call: TRBD1

cdr3_nt: TGTGCCGGTCGGACTAGCGGGACCGGTGAGCAGTTCTTC
cdr3_aa: CAGRTSGTGEQFF
v_call: TRBV4-2
clone_size: .
j_call: TRBJ2-1
d_call: TRBD2

cdr3_nt: TGTGCCAGCTCACCACTTGAACGGGGTTACGAGCAGTACTTC
cdr3_aa: CASSPLERGYEQYF
v_call: TRBV18
clone_size: .
j_call: TRBJ2-7
d_call: .

cdr3_nt: TGTGCCAGCAGCCCCGGGACTAGCGGGAGCCCCTACGAGCAGTACTTC
cdr3_aa: CASSPGTSGSPYEQYF
v_call: TRBV5-4
clone_size: .
j_call: TRBJ2-7
d_call: TRBD2

cdr3_nt: TGCGCCAGCAGCCAAGGACAGGGGGCCGGGGAGCTGTTTTTT
cdr3_aa: CASSQGQGAGELFF
v_call: TRBV7-3
clone_size: .
j_call: TRBJ2-2
d_call: TRBD1

cdr3_nt: TGTTCCAGCAGCTTAGTCGTGACAAGGGGATCAATGAACACTGAAGCTTTCTTT
cdr3_aa: CSSSLVVTRGSMNTEAFF
v_call: TRBV7-9
clone_size: .
j_call: TRBJ1-1
d_call: .

cdr3_nt: TGTGCCAGCAGCGAGAGCGGGACAGGGAATCAGCCCCAGCATTTT
cdr3_aa: CASSESGTGNQPQHF
v_call: TRBV9
clone_size: .
j_call: TRBJ1-5
d_call: TRBD1

cdr3_nt: TGCAGCGTTGATACGGGCTACGAGCAGTACTTC
cdr3_aa: CSVDTGYEQYF
v_call: TRBV29-1
clone_size: .
j_call: TRBJ2-7
d_call: .

cdr3_nt: TGTGCCAGCAGGAATCCGGGACAGTCCTACGAGCAGTACTTC
cdr3_aa: CASRNPGQSYEQYF
v_call: TRBV7-2
clone_size: .
j_call: TRBJ2-7
d_call: TRBD1

cdr3_nt: TGTGCCAGCAGTGAATCTAACAGACGTCGAGCTTTCTTT
cdr3_aa: CASSESNRRRAFF
v_call: TRBV6-1
clone_size: few
j_call: TRBJ1-1
d_call: .

cdr3_nt: TGTGCCAGCAGTAGACAGGGCGCGGGGGAGACCCAGTACTTC
cdr3_aa: CASSRQGAGETQYF
v_call: TRBV6-1
clone_size: .
j_call: TRBJ2-5
d_call: .

cdr3_nt: TGTGCCTGGGGCGGGACAGCAGGAGAAAAACTGTTTTTT
cdr3_aa: CAWGGTAGEKLFF
v_call: TRBV30
clone_size: .
j_call: TRBJ1-4
d_call: TRBD1

cdr3_nt: TGTGCCAGCGGTGTAGACAGGGCGTACACTGAAGCTTTCTTT
cdr3_aa: CASGVDRAYTEAFF
v_call: TRBV6-1
clone_size: .
j_call: TRBJ1-1
d_call: TRBD1

cdr3_nt: TGCGCCAGCAGCTTGGGAGGCCCCACGGCCTACAATGAGCAGTTCTTC
cdr3_aa: CASSLGGPTAYNEQFF
v_call: TRBV5-1
clone_size: .
j_call: TRBJ2-1
d_call: .

cdr3_nt: TGCGCCAGCAGCTTGGCAGGGGGAACTGGGGCCAACGTCCTGACTTTC
cdr3_aa: CASSLAGGTGANVLTF
v_call: TRBV5-1
clone_size: .
j_call: TRBJ2-6
d_call: TRBD1

cdr3_nt: TGTGCCAGCAGCCAAGAGGACAGGGTAGGGTCTTTCTTT
cdr3_aa: CASSQEDRVGSFF
v_call: TRBV4-2
clone_size: .
j_call: TRBJ1-1
d_call: TRBD1

cdr3_nt: TGCAGCGTTGTCGGGTTGGGAGCTTTCTTT
cdr3_aa: CSVVGLGAFF
v_call: TRBV29-1
clone_size: .
j_call: TRBJ1-1
d_call: .

cdr3_nt: TGTGCCAGCAGAACACATAGCGGCACAGATACGCAGTATTTT
cdr3_aa: CASRTHSGTDTQYF
v_call: TRBV6-5
clone_size: .
j_call: TRBJ2-3
d_call: .

cdr3_nt: TGTGCCAGCAGCTTGGGACAGGGGGCTTACGAGCAGTACTTC
cdr3_aa: CASSLGQGAYEQYF
v_call: TRBV5-8
clone_size: .
j_call: TRBJ2-7
d_call: TRBD1

cdr3_nt: TGTGCCTGGATCTCGGTTAAACAGGGCTACACTGAAGCTTTCTTT
cdr3_aa: CAWISVKQGYTEAFF
v_call: TRBV30
clone_size: once
j_call: TRBJ1-1
d_call: .

cdr3_nt: TGCGCCAGCAGCACGACCGACGGGATCCAGGAGACCCAGTACTTC
cdr3_aa: CASSTTDGIQETQYF
v_call: TRBV5-1
clone_size: .
j_call: TRBJ2-5
d_call: .

cdr3_nt: TGTGCCAGCAGCGACAGACAGGGCGCTGAAGCTTTCTTT
cdr3_aa: CASSDRQGAEAFF
v_call: TRBV7-8
clone_size: once
j_call: TRBJ1-1
d_call: TRBD1

cdr3_nt: TGTGCCAGCAGTTTATCTCTTGACAGCTACGAGCAGTACTTC
cdr3_aa: CASSLSLDSYEQYF
v_call: TRBV27
clone_size: .
j_call: TRBJ2-7
d_call: .

cdr3_nt: TGCAGCGTTGGCATGACAGGATCTAGTGAAGCTTTCTTT
cdr3_aa: CSVGMTGSSEAFF
v_call: TRBV29-1
clone_size: once
j_call: TRBJ1-1
d_call: .

cdr3_nt: TGCAGCGTTGTAGCGAGCGGTAGCACAGATACGCAGTATTTT
cdr3_aa: CSVVASGSTDTQYF
v_call: TRBV29-1
clone_size: few
j_call: TRBJ2-3
d_call: .

cdr3_nt: TGCGCCAGCAGCCTCCAGGGAAACACTGAAGCTTTCTTT
cdr3_aa: CASSLQGNTEAFF
v_call: TRBV4-3
clone_size: .
j_call: TRBJ1-1
d_call: .

cdr3_nt: TGTGCCAGCAGCGCAAGTAGCGGGGGGTGGTCTAGCACAGATACGCAGTATTTT
cdr3_aa: CASSASSGGWSSTDTQYF
v_call: TRBV9
clone_size: .
j_call: TRBJ2-3
d_call: TRBD2

cdr3_nt: TGTGCCAGCAGTGAACGCACTTACCTCTATGGCTACACCTTC
cdr3_aa: CASSERTYLYGYTF
v_call: TRBV6-1
clone_size: .
j_call: TRBJ1-2
d_call: .

cdr3_nt: TGTGCCAGCAGTTCCGGGGACTCTGGGGCCAACGGCCTGACTTTC
cdr3_aa: CASSSGDSGANGLTF
v_call: TRBV6-6
clone_size: .
j_call: TRBJ2-6
d_call: .

cdr3_nt: TGTGCCAGTAGATTCGGGACAGCCAGCCTGGGTCAGCCCCAGCATTTT
cdr3_aa: CASRFGTASLGQPQHF
v_call: TRBV19
clone_size: .
j_call: TRBJ1-5
d_call: TRBD1

cdr3_nt: TGTGCCAGCAGTTACTCTGCGGGACTAGCGAGCCACGAGCAGTACTTC
cdr3_aa: CASSYSAGLASHEQYF
v_call: TRBV6-5
clone_size: .
j_call: TRBJ2-7
d_call: TRBD2

cdr3_nt: TGTGCCAGCAGCTTACAGGGGGTCCATGGCTACACCTTC
cdr3_aa: CASSLQGVHGYTF
v_call: TRBV7-8
clone_size: few
j_call: TRBJ1-2
d_call: TRBD1

cdr3_nt: TGCGCCAGCAGCTTGGGAGGCGCGGGGGGCAGCTATGGCTACACCTTC
cdr3_aa: CASSLGGAGGSYGYTF
v_call: TRBV5-1
clone_size: .
j_call: TRBJ1-2
d_call: .